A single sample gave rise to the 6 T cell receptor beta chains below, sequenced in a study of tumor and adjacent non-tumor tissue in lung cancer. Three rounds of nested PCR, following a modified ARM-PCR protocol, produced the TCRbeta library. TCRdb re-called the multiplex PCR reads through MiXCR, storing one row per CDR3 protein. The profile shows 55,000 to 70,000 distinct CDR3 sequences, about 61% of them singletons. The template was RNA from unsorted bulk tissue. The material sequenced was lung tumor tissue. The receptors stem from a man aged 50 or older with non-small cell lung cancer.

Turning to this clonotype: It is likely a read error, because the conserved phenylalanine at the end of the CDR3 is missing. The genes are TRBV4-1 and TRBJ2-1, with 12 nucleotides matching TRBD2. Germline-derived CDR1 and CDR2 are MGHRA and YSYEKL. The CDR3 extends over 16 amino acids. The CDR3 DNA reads TGCGCCAGTAGCCTAAGGACTAGCGGGACCTACAATGAGCAGTTCCTC. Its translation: CASSLRTSGTYNEQFL.

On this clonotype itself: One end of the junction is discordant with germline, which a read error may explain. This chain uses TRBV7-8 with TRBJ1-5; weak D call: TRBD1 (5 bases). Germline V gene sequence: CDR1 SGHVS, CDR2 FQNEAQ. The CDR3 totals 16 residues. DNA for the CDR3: TGTGACAGCAGCTTAGGGGCGGTATCTATCAATCAGCCCCAGCATTTT. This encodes CDSSLGAVSINQPQHF.

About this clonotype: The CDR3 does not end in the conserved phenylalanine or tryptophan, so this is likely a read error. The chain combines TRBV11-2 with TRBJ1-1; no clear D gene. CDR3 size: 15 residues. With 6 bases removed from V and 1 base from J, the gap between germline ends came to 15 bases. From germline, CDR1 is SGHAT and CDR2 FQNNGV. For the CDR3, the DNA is TGTGCCAGCAGGACCTCGAGGCGGGGGAACACTGAAGCTTTCATA. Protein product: CASRTSRRGNTEAFI.

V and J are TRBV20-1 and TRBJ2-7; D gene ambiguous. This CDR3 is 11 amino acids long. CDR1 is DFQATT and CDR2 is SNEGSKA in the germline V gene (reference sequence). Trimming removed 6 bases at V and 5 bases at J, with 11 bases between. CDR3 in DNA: TGCAGTGCGAGAACCCCCAACGAGCAGTACTTC. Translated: CSARTPNEQYF.

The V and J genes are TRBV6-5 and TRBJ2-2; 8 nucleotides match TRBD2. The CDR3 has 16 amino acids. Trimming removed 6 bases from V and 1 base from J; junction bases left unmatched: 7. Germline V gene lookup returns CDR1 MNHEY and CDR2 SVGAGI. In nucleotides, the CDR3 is TGTGCCAGCAGCCCTCTGAGCGGGGGGAACACCGGGGAGCTGTTTTTT. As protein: CASSPLSGGNTGELFF.

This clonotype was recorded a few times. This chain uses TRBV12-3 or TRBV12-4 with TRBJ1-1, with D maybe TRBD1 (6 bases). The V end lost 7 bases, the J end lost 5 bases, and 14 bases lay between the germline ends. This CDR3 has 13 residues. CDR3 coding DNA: TGTGCCAGCAAAAGGGATCAGGGGACTGAAGCTTTCTTT. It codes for CASKRDQGTEAFF.